These 26 T cell receptor beta chains came from one sample sequenced in a study of metastatic and nonmetastatic thyroid tumors. All patients were untreated before thyroid surgery. TCRdb re-called the PCR reads via MiXCR. The sample contains roughly 38,000 clones, about 12% of which appear only once. The specimen sequenced was blood. These receptors all stem from a male donor with papillary thyroid cancer or a benign thyroid nodule (not recorded which). Some clones in this sample may be carry-over from other donors' samples.

This clone was seen at least ten times. Germline is not matched at one junction end, which may reflect a read error. CDR3 protein: CASSSGQPNEQFF. The CDR3 nucleotides read TGTGCTAGCAGCTCCGGACAGCCTAATGAGCAGTTCTTC. The V call is TRBV7-7, the J call TRBJ2-1; TRBD1 is a possible D gene (6 bases). The CDR3 is 13 amino acids. Germline CDR1 SSHAT, CDR2 FNYEAQ (reference sequence).

There are many counts of this clone. Other DNA sequences in this sample translate to the same CDR3. The chain is built from TRBV15 and TRBJ2-3, with 8 bases fitting TRBD2. Looked up from germline, CDR1 is LNHNV and CDR2 is YYDKDF (reference sequence). Trimming cost V 6 bases and J 5 bases; bases outside gene matches: 13. The length of the CDR3 is 16 residues. CDR3 protein: CATRGLAGLQQDTQYF. The CDR3 region has the DNA TGTGCCACCAGGGGTCTAGCGGGCTTACAACAAGATACGCAGTATTTT.

This clone was observed at least ten times. The V and J genes are TRBV28 and TRBJ2-3; D call uncertain. Trimming took off 8 bases at V and 0 bases at J, with 15 bases between the two ends. The CDR3 runs 15 residues. Looked up from germline, CDR1 is MDHEN and CDR2 is SYDVKM. This chain's CDR3 is CASRLPRASTDTQYF. CDR3 sequence (DNA): TGTGCCAGCCGCCTCCCCCGGGCTAGCACAGATACGCAGTATTTT.

This clone has at least ten counts. The chain employs TRBV11-2 and TRBJ1-2; D gene uncertain. The CDR3 consists of 13 residues. Trimming cost V 3 bases and J 0 bases, with 5 bases left between them. Germline V gene data show CDR1 as SGHAT and CDR2 as FQNNGV. CDR3 nucleotides: TGTGCCAGCAGCTTTTCCGCTAACTATGGCTACACCTTC. As protein: CASSFSANYGYTF.

This clone has a handful of counts. The junction departs from germline at one end; a sequencing error may be responsible. This chain links TRBV28 with TRBJ1-2; D is unresolved. CDR3 length equals 13 residues. CDR1 is MDHEN and CDR2 is SYDVKM in the germline V gene. CDR3 loop: CASIRIRNCGYTF. The CDR3 nucleotides are TGTGCCAGCATCCGGATCCGAAACTGTGGCTACACCTTC.

This clone appeared many times. This sequence joins TRBV20-1 and TRBJ2-7, with D unclear. Trimming removed 0 bases at V and 2 bases at J, with 14 bases between. CDR3 size: 15 residues. Germline CDR1 and CDR2: DFQATT and SNEGSKA (reference sequence). The CDR3 bases are TGCAGTGCTAGAGATCGCGAGGACGCCACCTACGAGCAGTACTTC. This gives the protein CSARDREDATYEQYF.

This clone was observed at least ten times. The chain joins TRBV15 to TRBJ2-3, with 9 bases identical to TRBD1. The V gene end was trimmed by 1 base and the J gene end by 0 bases; junction bases not matched to a gene: 8. The germline V gene has CDR1 LNHNV and CDR2 YYDKDF (reference sequence). The CDR3 covers 18 residues. CDR3 nucleotide sequence: TGTGCCACCAGCAGAGCAATAGGGGGACAGGGTAGCACAGATACGCAGTATTTT. Translation gives CATSRAIGGQGSTDTQYF.

This clone was seen a handful of times. A much larger clonotype is one base distant, so this may be a read error. The chain links TRBV20-1 to TRBJ1-1; D not certain. Per the germline V gene, CDR1 is DFQATT and CDR2 is SNEGSKA (reference sequence). CDR3 length equals 8 residues. Trimming took off 4 bases at V and 14 bases at J, with 8 bases between the two ends. The CDR3 loop reads CSAIARFF. The CDR3 DNA reads TGCAGTGCTATAGCGCGATTCTTT.

The chain carries TRBV7-2 and TRBJ2-5; 13 bases align to TRBD2. In germline, CDR1 is SGHTA, CDR2 FQGNSA. V lost 4 bases, J lost 5 bases, and 10 bases stayed unmatched. This CDR3 contains 17 residues. This chain's CDR3 is CASSSTIGTSGTETQYF. DNA of the CDR3: TGTGCCAGCAGCTCAACCATAGGGACTAGCGGGACCGAGACCCAGTACTTC.

This clone was observed at least ten times. The rearrangement uses TRBV20-1 and TRBJ2-7; D ambiguous. With 1 base removed from V and 0 bases from J, the gap between germline ends came to 13 bases. Germline V lookup: CDR1 DFQATT, CDR2 SNEGSKA (reference sequence). The CDR3 contains 15 residues. The CDR3 protein is CSARGVGHSSYEQYF. The CDR3 DNA is TGCAGTGCTAGAGGGGTCGGCCATAGCTCCTACGAGCAGTACTTC.

This clone appeared a few times. The DNA is left out, because the CDR3 cannot be placed on it with certainty; the CDR3 is given as TCRdb lists it. The chain carries TRBV6-1 and TRBJ2-7. Per the germline V gene, CDR1 is MNHNS and CDR2 is SASEGT. Termini included, the CDR3 measures 15 amino acids. This chain's CDR3 is CASSFYICSRYEQYF.

This clone was counted at least ten times. The chain carries TRBV19 and TRBJ2-2; possible D gene TRBD1, 7 bases. With 7 bases removed from V and 4 bases from J, the gap between germline ends came to 16 bases. Germline V gives CDR1 LNHDA, CDR2 SQIVND (reference sequence). There are 15 residues in the CDR3. CDR3 DNA: TGTGCCAGTAAGGAGGGACAGTCTGTCACCGGGGAGCTGTTTTTT. Its translation: CASKEGQSVTGELFF. The full variable domain, with the rest looked up from reference TRBV19 and TRBJ2-2, is DGGITQSPKYLFRKEGQNVTLSCEQNLNHDAMYWYRQDPGQGLRLIYYSQIVNDFQKGDIAEGYSVSREKKESFPLTVTSAQKNPTAFYLCASKEGQSVTGELFFGEGSRLTVL.

This clone showed up many times. This chain joins TRBV5-1 and TRBJ2-7; 7 positions agree with TRBD2. With 4 bases clipped from V and 0 bases from J, the junction kept 13 bases outside the gene matches. Germline CDR1 SGHRS, CDR2 YFSETQ. The CDR3 is 17 amino acids. CDR3 DNA: TGCGCCAGCAGCCTCCCGAGCTCTAGCGGCTTCTCCTACGAGCAGTACTTC. Residues: CASSLPSSSGFSYEQYF. Together with reference TRBV5-1 and TRBJ2-7, the CDR3 gives the full variable domain: KAGVTQTPRYLIKTRGQQVTLSCSPISGHRSVSWYQQTPGQGLQFLFEYFSETQRNKGNFPGRFSGRQFSNSRSEMNVSTLELGDSALYLCASSLPSSSGFSYEQYFGPGTRLTVT.

This clone was observed at least ten times. The chain combines TRBV5-1 with TRBJ2-3, with 9 nucleotides matching TRBD1. The CDR3 runs to 13 residues. Germline-derived CDR1 and CDR2 are SGHRS and YFSETQ. The ends lost 5 bases at V and 4 bases at J; junction bases unmatched: 2. The CDR3 here is CASRWDRADTQYF. For the CDR3, the DNA is TGCGCCAGCAGATGGGACAGGGCAGATACGCAGTATTTT.

This clone was recorded at least ten times. The chain combines TRBV7-2 with TRBJ1-1; 9 positions agree with TRBD1. Germline V lookup: CDR1 SGHTA, CDR2 FQGNSA. The junction had 9 bases not matched to a gene; V was cut back by 6 bases and J by 4 bases. The CDR3 is 15 residues long. CDR3 nucleotide sequence: TGTGCCAGCAGGACCTTTGACAGGGGGGTCACTGAAGCTTTCTTT. Translating gives CASRTFDRGVTEAFF.

The J gene is TRBJ2-1, the V gene TRBV5-4; TRBD2 aligns across 11 bases. Trimming at V came to 2 bases and at J to 6 bases, leaving 4 bases not matched to a gene. The length of the CDR3 is 15 residues. Germline CDR1 is SGHNT and CDR2 is YYREEE (reference sequence). In nucleotides, the CDR3 is TGTGCCAGCAGCTTAGGTCTAGCGGGAGGCAATGAGCAGTTCTTC. The encoded protein is CASSLGLAGGNEQFF.

This clone came up many times. This chain joins TRBV10-3 and TRBJ2-5; tentative D call: TRBD2 (6 bases). This CDR3 contains 13 residues. The germline V and J ends were trimmed by 10 bases and 3 bases, with 15 bases remaining between them. CDR1 is ENHRY and CDR2 is SYGVKD in the germline V gene. The CDR3 DNA sequence: TGTGCCACGCTAAGTAGCGGAGAAGAGACCCAGTACTTC. Its translation: CATLSSGEETQYF.

This clone has ten or more counts. The chain carries TRBV7-9 and TRBJ2-7; 7 nucleotides agree with TRBD1. This CDR3 comprises 15 residues. Germline loops: CDR1 SEHNR, CDR2 FQNEAQ (reference sequence). The trim removed 1 base at V and 3 bases at J, leaving 6 bases unmatched. This chain's CDR3 is CASSLVGRGNYEQYF. The CDR3 DNA is TGTGCCAGCAGCTTAGTGGGCAGGGGGAACTACGAGCAGTACTTC.

This clone came up many times. The chain joins TRBV7-9 to TRBJ2-3; 8 positions match TRBD2. This CDR3 spans 15 amino acids. CDR1 SEHNR and CDR2 FQNEAQ come from the germline V gene (reference sequence). The ends lost 4 bases at V and 5 bases at J; junction bases unmatched: 8. As DNA, the CDR3 is TGTGCCAGCAGCTCCCCAGCGGGAGCCGTAGATACGCAGTATTTT. It codes for CASSSPAGAVDTQYF.

This clone showed up many times. The V call is TRBV28, the J call TRBJ1-1, with 9 positions matching TRBD1. This CDR3 spans 16 amino acids. Germline V gene lookup returns CDR1 MDHEN and CDR2 SYDVKM. J was trimmed by 3 bases and V by 8 bases; bases with no gene match: 13. The CDR3 sequence is CASEKGQGIYYTEAFF. CDR3 nucleotide sequence: TGTGCCAGCGAAAAAGGACAGGGGATTTATTACACTGAAGCTTTCTTT.

This clone was counted a few times. Since a much larger clone is just one base distant, this may be a read error. The same CDR3 is also encoded by other DNA sequences in this sample. The V call is TRBV14, the J call TRBJ2-1; weak D call: TRBD1 (6 bases). CDR1 is SGHDN, CDR2 FVKESK, per germline. This CDR3 comprises 16 residues. V lost 5 bases to trimming and J lost 3 bases, with 17 bases between them. The CDR3 region has the DNA TGTGCCAGCAGCTCCACCGGTACAGGGCTCTACAATGAGCAGTTCTTC. Its translation is CASSSTGTGLYNEQFF.

This clone is medium-sized. The J gene is TRBJ2-7, the V gene TRBV28, with a possible D match to TRBD2 (6 bases). Germline CDR1 is MDHEN and CDR2 is SYDVKM. V dropped 7 bases and J dropped 2 bases, with 12 bases sitting between them. The CDR3 is made up of 13 amino acids. The CDR3 protein is CASKEGRTYEQYF. CDR3 sequence (DNA): TGTGCCAGCAAGGAGGGGAGGACCTACGAGCAGTACTTC.

About this clone: Relative to the germline gene, one junction end is altered; a read error may explain this. This chain uses TRBV6-2 or TRBV6-3 with TRBJ2-1; 8 bases line up with TRBD2. This CDR3 has 15 residues. Germline V gene data show CDR1 as MNHEY and CDR2 as SVGEGT. The CDR3 protein is CVSSLSGTFDNEQFF. The CDR3 DNA reads TGTGTCAGCAGTCTTAGCGGGACATTCGACAATGAGCAGTTCTTC.

This clone came up many times. The chain couples TRBV6-1 to TRBJ2-1; D gene uncertain. Per germline, CDR1 MNHNS and CDR2 SASEGT. The CDR3 loop spans 13 amino acids. V lost 6 bases, J lost 5 bases, and 11 bases lay in between. Here the CDR3 reads CASSRPSDNEQFF. The CDR3 DNA reads TGTGCCAGCAGCCGGCCCTCGGACAATGAGCAGTTCTTC.

This clone was counted many times. J is TRBJ2-7 and V is TRBV19; 10 bases are shared with TRBD2. CDR3 size: 16 residues. Germline V gene data show CDR1 as LNHDA and CDR2 as SQIVND (reference sequence). V was clipped by 5 bases and J by 3 bases; unmatched bases: 10. The CDR3 nucleotides read TGTGCCAGTAGTCGCTCAACCCTAGCGGGAGTCTACGAGCAGTACTTC. Translated, it gives CASSRSTLAGVYEQYF.

This clone has at least ten counts. The chain recombines TRBV7-9 with TRBJ2-1, with 15 bases aligning to TRBD2. From germline, CDR1 is SEHNR and CDR2 FQNEAQ (reference sequence). This CDR3 is built from 18 residues. V shed 5 bases, J shed 3 bases, and the junction held 8 bases outside the gene matches. The CDR3 spells CASSGRTSGRAHYNEQFF. In DNA, the CDR3 is TGTGCCAGCAGCGGCCGGACTAGCGGGAGGGCCCACTACAATGAGCAGTTCTTC.